This T cell receptor beta chain originates from a study of blood T cell repertoires in COVID-19. The overall study: Acute and convalescent COVID-19 samples came from the United States, Italy and Spain.

Trimming pared 6 bases from V and 8 bases from J, leaving 21 bases between. The CDR3 extends over 15 amino acids. CDR1 is MNHEY and CDR2 is SVGAGI in the germline V gene. Data came from immunoSEQ multiplex PCR; TCRdb stores just in-frame clones and leaves some out. This sample has approximately 300,000 clones, with approximately 89% found just once. Those enrolled, adults aged roughly 18 to 95 years, came from about two dozen US areas. Grouping used clinical history reported by participants in a survey and questionnaire. Resolution of symptoms, clearance, or two negative PCRs was present in recovered Cohort 3 donors.

The specimen was PBMCs or T cells enriched from blood (not recorded which). The chain carries TRBV6-5 and TRBJ2-3; possibly TRBD1 for D (6 bases). This sequence was found in a woman aged 30 to 39 who had recovered from COVID-19. The CDR3: CASRPPWSLGGTQYF. Written as DNA, the CDR3 is TGTGCCAGCAGACCACCGTGGAGCTTAGGGGGTACGCAGTATTTT.